This T cell receptor beta chain was recorded in a study of CD8 T cells in Susac syndrome. It was with random hexamers that roughly 0.45 to 1 ug RNA was reverse transcribed. Across 54 Vbeta and 13 Jbeta, TCR beta CDR3 was amplified with immunoSEQ multiplex PCR. TCRdb reprocessed the immunoSEQ multiplex PCR reads with MiXCR, giving one entry per CDR3 protein. The sample yields about 130,000 distinct CDR3 sequences, roughly 96% seen once. This CDR3 is built from 13 residues. Trimming cost V 7 bases and J 2 bases; bases outside gene matches: 5. Germline V gives CDR1 SGHRS, CDR2 YFSETQ. TCR beta sequencing covered blood CD8+ and CD4+ T cells.

The sequence was obtained from a human donor in good health. The chain uses TRBV5-1 and TRBJ2-5, with TRBD1 matching over 7 bases. Sequencing used CD4+ T cells from PBMCs. CDR3 bases: TGCGCCAGCCGACCGACAGGGCAAGAGACCCAGTACTTC. Translating it yields CASRPTGQETQYF.